Listed here are 16 T cell receptor beta chains from one sample, sequenced in a study of glioma-infiltrating T cells after dendritic cell vaccination. Profiled with immunoSEQ multiplex PCR; TCRdb holds only in-frame clones, not every one. The data contain 40,000 or so clones, approximately 82% of them singletons. The sequences come from blood, collected before dendritic cell vaccination. Receptors were obtained from a human donor with glioblastoma.

This clone was observed a handful of times. The chain uses TRBV6-4 and TRBJ1-2; D gene uncertain. Germline CDR1 and CDR2: MRHNA and SNTAGT. The CDR3 totals 13 residues. Trimming took off 0 bases at V and 7 bases at J, with 9 bases between the two ends. The CDR3 protein is CASSDSTSGGYTF. The CDR3 nucleotides read TGTGCCAGCAGTGACTCCACTAGCGGTGGCTACACCTTC.

This clone was picked up one time. V gene TRBV25-1 combines with J gene TRBJ1-4, with D maybe TRBD1 (5 bases). Per germline, CDR1 MGHDK and CDR2 SYGVNS. The V end was cut by 6 bases, the J end by 0 bases, with 14 bases between. The CDR3 extends over 16 amino acids. The CDR3 DNA sequence: TGTGCCAGCAGGGGTGGGCCGGGGGCAACTAATGAAAAACTGTTTTTT. Translation: CASRGGPGATNEKLFF.

This clone occurred once. V usage is TRBV6-5 and J usage is TRBJ1-2; perhaps TRBD1 as D (6 bases). This CDR3 contains 13 residues. Trimming stripped 6 bases from V and 6 bases from J, with 14 bases between. Germline V lookup: CDR1 MNHEY, CDR2 SVGAGI. The CDR3 DNA follows: TGTGCCAGCAGCCCACAGGGTATCCATGGCTACACCTTC. It is translated as CASSPQGIHGYTF.

This chain uses TRBV5-1 with TRBJ1-2, with unresolved D. Germline CDR1 and CDR2: SGHRS and YFSETQ. The ends were cut back, 5 bases at V and 0 bases at J, with 8 bases in the middle. This CDR3 comprises 13 residues. Here the CDR3 DNA reads TGCGCCAGCAGACAGAAAACTAACTATGGCTACACCTTC. This codes for CASRQKTNYGYTF.

This chain connects TRBV7-3 to TRBJ2-1; 9 bases line up with TRBD1. The CDR3 extends over 13 amino acids. With 5 bases clipped from V and 7 bases from J, the junction kept 3 bases outside the gene matches. Germline V gives CDR1 SGHTA, CDR2 FQGTGA. CDR3 protein: CASSETGGNEQFF. CDR3 DNA sequence: TGTGCCAGCAGCGAGACAGGGGGGAATGAGCAGTTCTTC.

The J gene is TRBJ2-4, the V gene TRBV5-4, with D perhaps TRBD2 (5 bases). There are 14 residues in the CDR3. Germline V CDR1 and CDR2: SGHNT, YYREEE (reference sequence). The V gene lost 4 bases and the J gene lost 2 bases, with 10 bases spanning the gap. The CDR3 DNA reads as TGTGCCAGCAGCGCCTCTAGCTCCAAAAACATTCAGTACTTC. This sequence encodes CASSASSSKNIQYF.

The chain joins TRBV9 to TRBJ2-2; D call uncertain. The CDR3 covers 15 residues. Trimming removed 0 bases from V and 0 bases from J, with 6 bases in between. The germline gives CDR1 SGDLS, CDR2 YYNGEE. The CDR3 reads CASSVGTANTGELFF. DNA for the CDR3: TGTGCCAGCAGCGTAGGTACAGCGAACACCGGGGAGCTGTTTTTT.

The chain is built from TRBV7-3 and TRBJ2-3; D not certain. V was clipped by 2 bases and J by 0 bases, with 12 bases between them. The CDR3 runs to 16 residues. Germline V gene data show CDR1 as SGHTA and CDR2 as FQGTGA. In DNA, the CDR3 is TGTGCCAGCAGCTTAGGCCCCAGTGGTAGCACAGATACGCAGTATTTT. Encoded protein: CASSLGPSGSTDTQYF.

In its sample, this clone was seen once. One end of the junction is discordant with germline, which a read error may explain. CDR3 sequence reads: CASSLQPTPAWRDLANTGELFF. CDR3 DNA sequence: TGTGCTAGCAGCCTACAACCAACCCCGGCTTGGCGGGACCTGGCGAACACCGGGGAGCTGTTTTTT. This chain links TRBV7-7 with TRBJ2-2; the D gene is possibly TRBD2 (6 bases). CDR3 length equals 22 residues. Germline assignment: CDR1 SSHAT and CDR2 FNYEAQ (reference sequence). The full variable domain, completed using reference TRBV7-7 and TRBJ2-2, is GAGVSQSPRYKVTKRGQDVTLRCDPISSHATLYWYQQALGQGPEFLTYFNYEAQPDKSGLPSDRFSAERPEGSISTLTIQRTEQRDSAMYRCASSLQPTPAWRDLANTGELFFGEGSRLTVL.

This chain links TRBV18 with TRBJ2-1, with D unclear. There are 13 residues in the CDR3. Germline CDR1 reads KGHSH; CDR2 reads LQKENI. Trimming stripped 3 bases from V and 9 bases from J, with 12 bases between. CDR3 sequence (DNA): TGTGCCAGCTCACCCGGCCGACAATTTGAGCAGTTCTTC. Protein product: CASSPGRQFEQFF.

This clone was counted a single time. The V and J genes are TRBV7-9 and TRBJ1-5; TRBD1 matches 7 bases. V lost 4 bases to trimming and J lost 6 bases; unmatched junction nucleotides: 9. This CDR3 is 15 amino acids long. Germline CDR1 and CDR2: SEHNR and FQNEAQ (reference sequence). As DNA, the CDR3 is TGTGCCAGCAGCTCGGACGGTGACAGGGTTCAGCCCCAGCATTTT. Translated, it gives CASSSDGDRVQPQHF.

This chain links TRBV11-1 with TRBJ2-5; 8 bases agree with TRBD1. Germline CDR1 is SGHAT and CDR2 is FQDESV (reference sequence). V lost 5 bases and J lost 3; bases outside the gene matches: 2. The CDR3 is made up of 13 amino acids. CDR3 DNA: TGTGCCAGCAGCCAGGACAGGGAAGAGACCCAGTACTTC. Amino acids: CASSQDREETQYF.

The DNA of the CDR3 is TGTGCCACCCAACTAGCGGGGGGGTCCTACGAGCAGTACTTC. It specifies CATQLAGGSYEQYF. This chain connects TRBV2 to TRBJ2-7; 13 positions match TRBD2. The CDR3 totals 14 residues. CDR1 and CDR2 from the germline V gene are SNHLY and FYNNEI. V lost 10 bases and J lost 1; bases outside the gene matches: 4.

The rearrangement uses TRBV19 and TRBJ2-7; TRBD2 might be the D (6 bases). V was trimmed by 2 bases and J by 1 base, leaving 12 bases between them. The germline V gene encodes CDR1 LNHDA and CDR2 SQIVND (reference sequence). The CDR3 runs to 15 residues. The CDR3 bases are TGTGCCAGTAGTATAAGGTGGGGGGTGTCCTACGAGCAGTACTTC. This codes for CASSIRWGVSYEQYF.

This clone has more than one count but fewer than ten. The chain couples TRBV9 to TRBJ2-3; 8 bases are a match to TRBD2. Germline loops: CDR1 SGDLS, CDR2 YYNGEE. V was clipped by 6 bases and J by 1 base; unmatched bases: 4. CDR3 length: 14 amino acids. In nucleotides, the CDR3 is TGTGCCAGCACCAGCGGGGGACGCACAGATACGCAGTATTTT. Translated, it gives CASTSGGRTDTQYF.

This chain connects TRBV4-1 to TRBJ2-1; 7 nucleotides line up with TRBD2. CDR3 length equals 16 residues. The germline gives CDR1 MGHRA, CDR2 YSYEKL. J was trimmed by 10 bases and V by 1 base; bases with no gene match: 13. The CDR3 is CASSQAGLAAAGEQFF. CDR3 bases: TGCGCCAGCAGCCAAGCGGGGCTAGCGGCGGCAGGGGAGCAGTTCTTC.